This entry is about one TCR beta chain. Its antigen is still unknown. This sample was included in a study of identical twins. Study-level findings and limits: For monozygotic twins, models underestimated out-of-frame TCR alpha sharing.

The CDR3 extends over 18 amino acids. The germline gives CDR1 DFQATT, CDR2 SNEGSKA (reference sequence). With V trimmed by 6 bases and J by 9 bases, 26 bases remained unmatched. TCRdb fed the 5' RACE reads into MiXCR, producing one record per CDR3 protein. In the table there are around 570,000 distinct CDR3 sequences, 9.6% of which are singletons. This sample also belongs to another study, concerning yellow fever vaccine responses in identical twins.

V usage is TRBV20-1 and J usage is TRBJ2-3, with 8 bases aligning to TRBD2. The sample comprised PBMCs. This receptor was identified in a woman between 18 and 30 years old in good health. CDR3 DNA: TGCAGTGCAACTGAGCCGGGTAGCGCGGGGGGAATTGGGTTGACGCAGTATTTT. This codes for CSATEPGSAGGIGLTQYF.